Listed below are T cell receptor beta chains from one sample, sequenced in a study of immune characterization of retroperitoneal liposarcoma. Using its own MiXCR run on the PCR reads, TCRdb lists one record per CDR3 protein. Here the sample spans approximately 11,000 distinct CDR3 sequences, 30% to 45% being singletons. The sample consisted of tumor tissue. The receptors come from a female donor with retroperitoneal liposarcoma. Each CDR3 is given without its conserved first and last residue. Fields, in order: V gene, J gene, CDR3 protein.

>TRBV6-1|TRBJ2-1
ASTRASNEQF
>TRBV6-1|.
ASSELSGASYEQY
>TRBV6-1|TRBJ2-1
ASSFWTSGDSYNEQF
>TRBV12-3/TRBV12-4|TRBJ2-4
ASSSGLLQY
>TRBV6-1|TRBJ1-2
ASIIAGGYGYT
>TRBV25-1|TRBJ1-6
ASSESMGQGSPLH
>TRBV11-2|TRBJ2-1
ASRFTGTPSSYNEQF
>TRBV6-6|TRBJ2-3
ASSYDRTDTQY
>TRBV7-2|TRBJ2-3
ASSAPSLSQY
>TRBV10-3|.
AVQISGNNEQY
>TRBV27|.
ASSFGRGYYEQY
>TRBV6-4|TRBJ2-3
ASSLTAASGGSGTDTQY
>TRBV27|TRBJ2-5
ASSPVGGPKTQY
>TRBV24-1|TRBJ2-1
ATSDPGTGTYNEQF
>TRBV12-5|TRBJ2-5
ASGLGTAQETQY
>TRBV6-1|.
ASSAARAGTYEQF
>TRBV7-2|TRBJ2-3
ASSLAGVTQY
>TRBV6-1|TRBJ2-3
ASSEEAGGPDTQY
>TRBV6-1|TRBJ2-1
ASRPGSLPYNEQF
>TRBV12-5|TRBJ2-3
ASAQGQGQDTQY
>TRBV5-5|TRBJ2-1
ASSPGLAGAYNEQF
>TRBV6-1|TRBJ2-2
ASSDWPGEAGELF
>TRBV6-1|TRBJ2-5
VSGPGQETQY
>TRBV6-1|TRBJ2-3
ASRRAETPTQY
>TRBV7-2|TRBJ2-1
ASSDVAGGLQGETQF
>TRBV10-3|TRBJ2-1
AISPGTSGRANEQF
>TRBV11-3|TRBJ2-1
ASSGPLAGGPQGKPRYEQF
>TRBV7-3|TRBJ2-2
ASSFGGSDTGELF
>TRBV6-1|.
ASSSTGYNEQY
>TRBV12-3/TRBV12-4|TRBJ2-1
ASSLDGTGYNEQF
>TRBV6-1|.
ASSRKTGTGIHEQY
>TRBV6-1|.
ASTKREGYEQY
>TRBV6-1|TRBJ2-2
ASSYRGRTGELF
>TRBV6-1|TRBJ2-1
ASSLGIGVHNEQF
>TRBV6-1|TRBJ2-1
ASSRLAGNNEQF
>TRBV5-3|TRBJ1-6
ASSLESGASSPLH
>TRBV6-1|TRBJ2-3
ASNELQGGTDTQY
>TRBV10-1|TRBJ1-3
ASSEDRGGNTIY
>TRBV6-1|.
ASTSSLAGDNEQY
>TRBV6-2/TRBV6-3|TRBJ2-2
ASSYGPSDSLFGFGELF
>TRBV27|TRBJ2-3
ASSSPAGGTGVVDTQY
>TRBV11-3|.
ASSLVNTGDEQF
>TRBV11-2|TRBJ2-1
ASSSDGADEQF
>TRBV6-8|.
ASSLDRTAPYEQY
>TRBV27|TRBJ2-1
ASSRTSGTLSYNEQF
>TRBV4-3|TRBJ2-2
ASSPGLAGLNTGELF
>TRBV6-1|.
ASIGQGAYEQY